The T cell receptor (beta chain) described here comes from a study of patients and donors after allogeneic stem cell transplantation. CDR3 size: 15 residues. Germline CDR1 and CDR2: MDHEN and SYDVKM. The V end was cut by 4 bases, the J end by 1 base, with 11 bases between. This clonotype was counted ten times or more. TCRdb re-called the RT-PCR reads with MiXCR, one entry per CDR3 protein. The sample yields some 17,000 distinct CDR3 sequences, 25% to 30% seen once. What was sequenced was blood, either unsorted or a sorted T cell fraction (not recorded which). The receptor was derived from a human donor who was either an allogeneic HSCT recipient or a stem cell or donor lymphocyte infusion donor (not recorded which). It is not recorded whose cells these are; they may come from a transplant donor. The rearrangement links TRBV28 to TRBJ1-5; tentatively, D is TRBD1 (5 bases). CDR3 residues: CASSWGLGSNQPQHF. CDR3 coding DNA: TGTGCCAGCAGTTGGGGCCTCGGAAGCAATCAGCCCCAGCATTTT.